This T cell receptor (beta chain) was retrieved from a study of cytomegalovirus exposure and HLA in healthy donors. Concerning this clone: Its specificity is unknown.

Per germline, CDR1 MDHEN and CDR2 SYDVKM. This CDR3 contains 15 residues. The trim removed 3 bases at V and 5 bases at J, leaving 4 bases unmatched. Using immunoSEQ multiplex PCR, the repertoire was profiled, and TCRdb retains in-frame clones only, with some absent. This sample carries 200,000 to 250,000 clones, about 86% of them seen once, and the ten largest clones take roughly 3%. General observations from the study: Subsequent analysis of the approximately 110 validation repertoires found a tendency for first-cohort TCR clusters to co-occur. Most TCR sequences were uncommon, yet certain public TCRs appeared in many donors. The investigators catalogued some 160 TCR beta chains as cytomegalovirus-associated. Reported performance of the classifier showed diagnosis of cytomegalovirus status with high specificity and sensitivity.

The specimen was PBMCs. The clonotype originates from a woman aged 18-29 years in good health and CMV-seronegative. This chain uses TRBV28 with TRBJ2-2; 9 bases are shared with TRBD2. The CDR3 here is CASSFRAGGTGELFF. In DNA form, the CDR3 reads TGTGCCAGCAGTTTTCGTGCGGGAGGGACCGGGGAGCTGTTTTTT.